Listed below are T cell receptor beta chains from one sample, sequenced in a study of a mutant IDH1 vaccine in newly diagnosed glioma. The antigens of these receptors remain unknown. The protocol was immunoSEQ multiplex PCR, while the TCRdb copy is restricted to in-frame clones and leaves out a portion. Of nearly 55,000 clones in the sample, roughly 84% were seen once. The sample here was PBMCs, taken from a glioma patient whose treatment included an IDH1 peptide vaccine. Receptors were obtained from a woman aged 18-29 years with glioma. The CDR3 runs from the conserved cysteine through the conserved F or W. Fields, in order: J gene, V gene, D gene, clone size, CDR3 protein, CDR3 DNA. A D gene is named only where the DNA matches it firmly. Part of the rows lack a size; the others show once, few, many or a class for expanded clones.

TRBJ1-1,TRBV13,TRBD1,-,CASSLGDRSNTEAFF,TGTGCCAGCAGCTTGGGGGACAGGTCCAACACTGAAGCTTTCTTT
TRBJ1-4,TRBV5-3,-,-,CARSLATVNSTNEKLFF,TGTGCCAGAAGCTTGGCTACGGTGAACTCAACTAATGAAAAACTGTTTTTT
TRBJ2-3,TRBV6-5,-,-,CASSYLGDQNTQYF,TGTGCCAGCAGTTACCTCGGGGACCAGAATACGCAGTATTTT
TRBJ2-2,TRBV7-2,-,-,CASSPVGGWNTGELFF,TGTGCCAGCAGCCCAGTGGGGGGTTGGAACACCGGGGAGCTGTTTTTT
TRBJ1-5,TRBV6-1,-,few,CASSDILSSNQPQHF,TGTGCCAGCAGTGACATCCTGTCTAGCAATCAGCCCCAGCATTTT
TRBJ1-2,TRBV6-5,-,-,CASSYSILGYGYTF,TGTGCCAGCAGTTACTCGATCCTTGGCTATGGCTACACCTTC
TRBJ2-1,TRBV5-4,TRBD2,-,CASSLGLAGGRDEQFF,TGTGCCAGCAGCTTGGGACTAGCGGGGGGGCGGGATGAGCAGTTCTTC
TRBJ2-3,TRBV11-3,-,-,CASSATDTQYF,TGTGCCAGCAGCGCTACGGATACGCAGTATTTT
TRBJ2-1,TRBV9,-,-,CASSVYVRVWEQFF,TGTGCCAGCAGCGTGTACGTCAGGGTGTGGGAGCAGTTCTTC
TRBJ2-1,TRBV4-1,-,-,CASSQEYFHNEQFF,TGCGCCAGCAGCCAAGAGTACTTCCACAATGAGCAGTTCTTC
TRBJ1-1,TRBV18,TRBD1,-,CASSRLGGTGVMNTEAFF,TGTGCCAGCTCACGGTTGGGCGGGACAGGCGTAATGAACACTGAAGCTTTCTTT
TRBJ1-1,TRBV4-3,TRBD1,-,CASSARGQGYMNTEAFF,TGCGCCAGCAGCGCAAGGGGACAGGGTTATATGAACACTGAAGCTTTCTTT
TRBJ2-7,TRBV27,-,-,CASSLYLGSPPYEQYF,TGTGCCAGCAGTTTGTATTTAGGGTCCCCCCCCTACGAGCAGTACTTC
TRBJ1-1,TRBV29-1,-,few,CSVEAKGGTEAFF,TGCAGCGTTGAAGCCAAAGGGGGCACTGAAGCTTTCTTT
TRBJ1-1,TRBV10-1,TRBD1,few,CASSEHRGMNTEAFF,TGCGCCAGCAGTGAGCACAGGGGGATGAACACTGAAGCTTTCTTT
TRBJ1-2,TRBV4-1,-,-,CASSQEYDRFYYGYTF,TGCGCCAGCAGCCAAGAATACGACAGGTTTTACTATGGCTACACCTTC
TRBJ1-4,TRBV9,-,-,CASSVGAGYNEKLFF,TGTGCCAGCAGCGTAGGAGCAGGTTACAATGAAAAACTGTTTTTT
TRBJ1-4,TRBV11-2,-,medium-sized,CASSFWGGLPEKLFF,TGTGCCAGCAGCTTCTGGGGAGGGCTACCAGAAAAACTGTTTTTT
TRBJ1-4,TRBV6-1,TRBD1,-,CASSARQGISATNEKLFF,TGTGCCAGCAGTGCCCGACAGGGAATCTCTGCAACTAATGAAAAACTGTTTTTT
TRBJ2-3,TRBV4-1,TRBD2,-,CASALAGDTDTQYF,TGCGCCAGCGCATTAGCGGGGGACACAGATACGCAGTATTTT
TRBJ2-3,TRBV7-8,TRBD2,-,CASSLELAGGPNTQYF,TGTGCCAGCAGCTTAGAGCTAGCGGGGGGCCCAAATACGCAGTATTTT
TRBJ2-1,TRBV15,-,-,CATSREREISEQFF,TGTGCCACCAGCAGAGAAAGAGAAATCAGTGAGCAGTTCTTC
TRBJ1-4,TRBV7-2,TRBD1,-,CASSLGQGGEKLFF,TGTGCCAGCAGCTTAGGACAGGGGGGTGAAAAACTGTTTTTT
TRBJ1-2,TRBV10-3,-,-,CAISESGNIYGYTF,TGTGCCATCAGTGAGTCGGGGAACATCTATGGCTACACCTTC
TRBJ1-1,TRBV27,-,-,CASSLRGSTEAFF,TGTGCCAGCAGTCTACGGGGGAGCACTGAAGCTTTCTTT
TRBJ1-2,TRBV4-2,TRBD1,-,CASSQDLSGTVYGYTF,TGTGCCAGCAGCCAAGATCTATCTGGGACAGTCTATGGCTACACCTTC
TRBJ1-4,TRBV15,-,-,CATSRDGREKLFF,TGTGCCACCAGCAGAGATGGGAGAGAAAAACTGTTTTTT
TRBJ1-1,TRBV4-2,-,-,CASSQDIPTEAFF,TGTGCCAGCAGCCAAGATATCCCCACTGAAGCTTTCTTT
TRBJ1-1,TRBV6-5,TRBD1,-,CASKQGGTSTEAFF,TGTGCCAGCAAACAGGGGGGGACTTCCACTGAAGCTTTCTTT
TRBJ2-7,TRBV6-5,-,-,CASSSADVLYEQYF,TGTGCCAGCAGTTCCGCAGACGTCCTCTACGAGCAGTACTTC
TRBJ2-2,TRBV9,-,-,CASSVGLSVNTGELFF,TGTGCCAGCAGCGTAGGGTTGTCGGTGAACACCGGGGAGCTGTTTTTT
TRBJ1-2,TRBV10-1,-,-,CASSDGLLDARGVTFF,TGCGCCAGCAGTGATGGTCTTCTGGACGCACGGGGAGTGACCTTCTTC
TRBJ2-7,TRBV5-1,TRBD1,-,CASSSRPMLTGATYEQYF,TGCGCCAGCAGCAGCCGTCCAATGTTGACAGGGGCTACCTACGAGCAGTACTTC
TRBJ2-1,TRBV29-1,-,-,CSVVKTNGEQFF,TGCAGCGTTGTAAAAACTAACGGTGAGCAGTTCTTC
TRBJ1-4,TRBV13,TRBD1,-,CASSIQGENEKLFF,TGTGCCAGCAGCATACAGGGGGAAAATGAAAAACTGTTTTTT
TRBJ2-1,TRBV2,-,-,CASRASYGPYNEQFF,TGTGCCAGCAGAGCGAGCTACGGCCCCTACAATGAGCAGTTCTTC
TRBJ1-2,TRBV7-2,-,-,CASSFPGDGAGYTF,TGTGCCAGCAGCTTCCCGGGGGACGGTGCTGGCTACACCTTC
TRBJ1-2,TRBV19,TRBD1,-,CASSMSGTAAFYGYTF,TGTGCCAGTAGTATGTCCGGGACAGCCGCTTTCTATGGCTACACCTTC
TRBJ2-3,TRBV7-6,-,-,CASSLGSGTDTQYF,TGTGCCAGCAGCTTAGGCAGCGGGACAGATACGCAGTATTTT
TRBJ2-5,TRBV27,-,-,CASSEFSAGETQYF,TGTGCCAGCAGTGAATTTTCGGCAGGGGAGACCCAGTACTTC
TRBJ2-7,TRBV4-3,-,-,CASSQGHSGYEQYF,TGCGCCAGCAGCCAAGGACATTCCGGCTACGAGCAGTACTTC
TRBJ2-3,TRBV5-1,-,once,CASSPTTSDTQYF,TGCGCCAGCAGCCCCACGACCTCAGATACGCAGTATTTT
TRBJ2-7,TRBV7-9,-,-,CASSTVVSYEQYF,TGTGCCAGCTCGACAGTTGTCTCCTACGAGCAGTACTTC
TRBJ1-2,TRBV6-5,-,-,CASSYSGGPLGGYTF,TGTGCCAGCAGTTACTCAGGGGGACCTCTCGGAGGCTACACCTTC
TRBJ2-3,TRBV23-1,-,-,CASSQSPQPLLTDTQYF,TGCGCCAGCAGTCAATCACCACAGCCACTCCTCACAGATACGCAGTATTTT
TRBJ1-1,TRBV5-1,TRBD1,-,CASSLAPGGYTEAFF,TGCGCCAGCAGCTTGGCCCCAGGGGGTTACACTGAAGCTTTCTTT
TRBJ1-3,TRBV7-6,-,-,CASSLMGDQSSGNTIYF,TGTGCCAGCAGCTTAATGGGCGACCAGAGCTCTGGAAACACCATATATTTT
TRBJ1-5,TRBV6-4,-,-,CASKPGPASNQPQHF,TGTGCCAGCAAGCCAGGGCCCGCCAGCAATCAGCCCCAGCATTTT
TRBJ2-5,TRBV7-7,-,few,CASSLGSGEEETQYF,TGTGCCAGCAGCTTAGGCTCAGGGGAGGAGGAGACCCAGTACTTC
TRBJ1-4,TRBV12-5,-,-,CASGLVLAGVWIEKLFF,TGTGCTAGTGGTTTGGTACTGGCGGGAGTCTGGATAGAAAAACTGTTTTTT
TRBJ1-2,TRBV7-9,TRBD1,-,CASSGGQVVNYGYTF,TGTGCCAGCAGCGGAGGACAGGTTGTTAACTATGGCTACACCTTC
TRBJ2-7,TRBV19,TRBD1,-,CASSIPRQGQAYEQYF,TGTGCCAGTAGTATCCCTAGACAGGGGCAGGCCTACGAGCAGTACTTC
TRBJ1-5,TRBV5-6,-,once,CASSSDQRQPQHF,TGTGCCAGCAGCTCGGACCAGCGACAGCCCCAGCATTTT
TRBJ2-7,TRBV7-2,-,-,CASSARDSYYEQYF,TGTGCCAGCAGCGCCCGGGACTCCTACTACGAGCAGTACTTC
TRBJ1-5,TRBV19,-,-,CASGQGGYQPQHF,TGTGCCAGTGGCCAGGGAGGGTATCAGCCCCAGCATTTT